These 14 T cell receptor beta chains were sequenced from one sample in a study of T cell responses to AZD1222 COVID-19 vaccine. Clones were read by immunoSEQ multiplex PCR, and TCRdb kept only the in-frame ones, dropping some. The sample lists about 82,000 clones; 90% were seen once. Sequenced here: peripheral blood, sampled on day 0 of AZD1222 vaccination. The receptors originated from an adult in good health.

The DNA of the CDR3 is TGTGCCAGCACCCCCTCGGGACTTCTCTACGAGCAGTACTTC. This translates into CASTPSGLLYEQYF. This chain links TRBV5-5 with TRBJ2-7; a possible D gene is TRBD2 (6 bases). V lost 6 bases to trimming and J lost 3 bases, with 16 bases between them. The CDR3 has 14 residues. CDR1 is SGHKS and CDR2 is YYEKEE in the germline V gene (reference sequence).

The chain has TRBV3-1 (or the pseudogene TRBV3-2) and TRBJ2-4; TRBD2 matches 10 bases. Germline V gene lookup returns CDR1 LGHDT and CDR2 YNNKEL (reference sequence). The V gene end was trimmed by 0 bases and the J gene end by 1 base; junction bases not matched to a gene: 6. This CDR3 is built from 18 residues. The CDR3 loop is CASSQEGVAGGAKNIQYF. As DNA, the CDR3 is TGTGCCAGCAGCCAAGAAGGCGTAGCGGGGGGTGCCAAAAACATTCAGTACTTC.

There are a few counts of this clone. The V call is TRBV19, the J call TRBJ1-2, with TRBD1 matching 10 bases. This CDR3 contains 13 residues. The germline CDR1 and CDR2 sequences are LNHDA and SQIVND (reference sequence). Trimming at V came to 6 bases and at J to 8 bases, leaving 6 bases not matched to a gene. The CDR3 sequence is CASSAGTGVGYTF. DNA of the CDR3: TGTGCCAGTAGCGCCGGGACAGGGGTCGGCTACACCTTC.

J is TRBJ2-1 and V is TRBV6-5; 13 bases agree with TRBD2. Germline-derived CDR1 and CDR2 are MNHEY and SVGAGI. The length of the CDR3 is 15 residues. V was clipped by 5 bases and J by 6 bases; unmatched bases: 4. The CDR3 nucleotides read TGTGCCAGCAGTCAGACTAGCGGGGGGACCAATGAGCAGTTCTTC. Translating gives CASSQTSGGTNEQFF.

This chain joins TRBV12-3 or TRBV12-4 and TRBJ2-7, with 8 bases aligning to TRBD1. Trimming took 6 bases from V and 2 from J; bases not matched to a gene: 3. The CDR3 has 13 residues. The CDR3 sequence: CASRGQGTYEQYF. In DNA, the CDR3 is TGTGCCAGCAGAGGACAGGGAACCTACGAGCAGTACTTC.

The chain joins TRBV6-4 to TRBJ2-5, with D unclear. The length of the CDR3 is 12 residues. V was cut by 5 bases and J by 5 bases, with 9 bases left in between. CDR1 and CDR2 (germline): MRHNA, SNTAGT. CDR3 coding DNA: TGTGCCAGCAGTCAGGACGGGGAGACCCAGTACTTC. This encodes CASSQDGETQYF.

The genes are TRBV9 and TRBJ1-3; no clear D. Germline assignment: CDR1 SGDLS and CDR2 YYNGEE. This CDR3 contains 15 residues. V was shortened by 0 bases and J by 7 bases, with 14 bases between the two germline ends. The CDR3 protein is CASSVEEREHNTIYF. Written as DNA, the CDR3 is TGTGCCAGCAGCGTAGAGGAAAGGGAACATAACACCATATATTTT.

The V and J genes are TRBV18 and TRBJ1-1, with D possibly being TRBD1 (5 bases). V was shortened by 3 bases and J by 0 bases, with 8 bases between the two germline ends. The CDR3 has 14 amino acids. CDR1 and CDR2 from the germline V gene are KGHSH and LQKENI. The CDR3 reads CASSPGPVNTEAFF. CDR3 DNA: TGTGCCAGCTCACCGGGACCTGTGAACACTGAAGCTTTCTTT. The full variable domain, with the rest looked up from reference TRBV18 and TRBJ1-1, is NAGVMQNPRHLVRRRGQEARLRCSPMKGHSHVYWYRQLPEEGLKFMVYLQKENIIDESGMPKERFSAEFPKEGPSILRIQQVVRGDSAAYFCASSPGPVNTEAFFGQGTRLTVV.

V and J are TRBV2 and TRBJ2-2; D is ambiguous. Germline CDR1 reads SNHLY; CDR2 reads FYNNEI. Trimming pared 5 bases from V and 5 bases from J, leaving 15 bases between. This CDR3 comprises 15 residues. The CDR3 is CASSSSPWSTGELFF. CDR3 bases: TGTGCCAGCAGTTCGAGCCCATGGTCGACCGGGGAGCTGTTTTTT.

The chain uses TRBV7-9 and TRBJ2-3; D tentatively reads TRBD1 or TRBD2 (5 bases each). There are 14 residues in the CDR3. Trimming took off 1 base at V and 4 bases at J, with 9 bases between the two ends. CDR1 is SEHNR and CDR2 is FQNEAQ in the germline V gene (reference sequence). Here the CDR3 reads CASSLVGVADTQYF. As DNA, the CDR3 is TGTGCCAGCAGCTTAGTGGGGGTGGCAGATACGCAGTATTTT.

This clone was recorded a few times. The V gene is TRBV4-1, the J gene TRBJ1-5, with D possibly TRBD1 on 5 matching bases. V dropped 0 bases and J dropped 2 bases, with 11 bases sitting between them. CDR3 size: 16 residues. Looked up from germline, CDR1 is MGHRA and CDR2 is YSYEKL. CDR3 protein: CASSQDGGIGNQPQHF. CDR3 sequence (DNA): TGCGCCAGCAGCCAAGATGGGGGGATCGGCAATCAGCCCCAGCATTTT.

The CDR3 reads CASSIVASAGELFF. The CDR3 coding sequence is TGTGCCAGTAGTATAGTGGCGTCCGCCGGGGAGCTGTTTTTT. The chain is built from TRBV19 and TRBJ2-2; D unclear. This CDR3 has 14 amino acids. CDR1 is LNHDA and CDR2 is SQIVND in the germline V gene (reference sequence). V was cut by 1 base and J by 6 bases, with 9 bases left in between.

This clone showed up just a few times. This chain uses TRBV20-1 with TRBJ2-3; D is undetermined. The CDR3 is made up of 13 amino acids. Deletions cut 3 bases from V and 1 base from J, with 8 bases between. Germline values: CDR1 DFQATT, CDR2 SNEGSKA (reference sequence). The CDR3 DNA sequence: TGCAGTGCTAGTGTCTACGGCACAGATACGCAGTATTTT. This gives the protein CSASVYGTDTQYF.

The chain has TRBV14 and TRBJ1-4; D is unclear. The CDR3 contains 17 residues. The V and J ends lost 6 bases and 8 bases respectively, with 25 bases between them. CDR1 and CDR2 (germline): SGHDN, FVKESK. The CDR3 here is CASSFLPSGKGKEKLFF. CDR3 nucleotide sequence: TGTGCCAGCAGTTTTTTACCAAGCGGGAAGGGAAAAGAAAAACTGTTTTTT.